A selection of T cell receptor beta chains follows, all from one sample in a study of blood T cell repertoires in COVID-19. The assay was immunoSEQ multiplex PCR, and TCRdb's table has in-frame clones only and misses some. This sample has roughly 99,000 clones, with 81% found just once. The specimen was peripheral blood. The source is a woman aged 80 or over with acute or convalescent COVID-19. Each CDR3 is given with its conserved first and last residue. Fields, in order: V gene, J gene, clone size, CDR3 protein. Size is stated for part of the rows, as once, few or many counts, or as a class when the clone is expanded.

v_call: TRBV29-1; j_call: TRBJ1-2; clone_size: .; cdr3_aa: CSVEEDSGRSTF
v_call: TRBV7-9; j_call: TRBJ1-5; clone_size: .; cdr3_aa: CATREGNQPQHF
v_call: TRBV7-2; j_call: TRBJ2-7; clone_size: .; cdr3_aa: CASSLTSGGAGEQYF
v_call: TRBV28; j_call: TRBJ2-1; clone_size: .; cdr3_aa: CASSSGLAGGISSYNEQFF
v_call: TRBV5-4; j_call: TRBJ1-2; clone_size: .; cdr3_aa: CASSFGVGYTF
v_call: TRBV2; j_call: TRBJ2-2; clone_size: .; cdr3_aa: CASSSGGRNTGELFF
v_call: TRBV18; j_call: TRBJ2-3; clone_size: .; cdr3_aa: CASSPGLAGGYSTDTQYF
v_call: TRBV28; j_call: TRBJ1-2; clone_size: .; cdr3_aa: CASSLTSGDGYTF
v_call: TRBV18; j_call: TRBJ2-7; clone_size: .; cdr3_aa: CASSQSTSGGYEQYF
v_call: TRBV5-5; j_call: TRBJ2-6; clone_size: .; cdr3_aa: CASSLRDRALSGANVLTF
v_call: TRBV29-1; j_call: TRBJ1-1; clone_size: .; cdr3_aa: CSVERGLNTEAFF
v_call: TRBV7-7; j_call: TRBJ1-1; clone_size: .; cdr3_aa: CASSPKTVMNTEAFF
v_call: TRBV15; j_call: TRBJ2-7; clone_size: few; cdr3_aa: CATSSVTMGSYEQYF
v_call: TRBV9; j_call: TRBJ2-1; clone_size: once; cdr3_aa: CASSVEVTVYNEQFF
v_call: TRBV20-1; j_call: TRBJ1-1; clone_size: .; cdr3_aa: CSASRQGAAFF
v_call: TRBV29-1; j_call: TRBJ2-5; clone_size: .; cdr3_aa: CSVLALNQETQYF
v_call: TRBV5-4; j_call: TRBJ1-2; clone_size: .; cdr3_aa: CASSLEGGPYGYTF
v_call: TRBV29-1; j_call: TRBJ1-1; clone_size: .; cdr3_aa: CSVGGQGTLNTEAFF
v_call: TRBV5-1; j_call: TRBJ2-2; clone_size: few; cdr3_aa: CASSFANLGGFDTGELFF
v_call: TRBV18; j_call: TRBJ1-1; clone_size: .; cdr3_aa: CASSPLQNTEAFF
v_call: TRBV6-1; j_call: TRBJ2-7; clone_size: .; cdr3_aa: CASSETEGQVYEQYF
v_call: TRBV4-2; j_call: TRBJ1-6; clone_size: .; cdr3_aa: CASSQVLQAVNSPLHF
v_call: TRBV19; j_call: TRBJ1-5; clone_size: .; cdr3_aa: CASSLWDRSKPQHF
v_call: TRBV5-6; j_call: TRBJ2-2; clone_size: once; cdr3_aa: CASSSLAGGTGELFF
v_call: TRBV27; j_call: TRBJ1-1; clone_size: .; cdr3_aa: CASIGTDRLNTEAFF